The clone carrying this TCR beta chain was counted many times. The antigen remains undetermined. Amplification targeted TCR beta CDR3 regions from RNA transcripts. A set of HTBI primers served as the primers for a first-round RT-PCR of the TCR CDR3. TCRdb ran MiXCR on the multiplex PCR reads and lists one entry per CDR3 protein. The table shows around 400,000 distinct CDR3 sequences, with roughly 13% occurring only once. The sample is drawn from a study of T cells in Graves' hyperthyroidism and ophthalmopathy. Study-level background: Blood from the periphery was taken at initial diagnosis, before any treatment.

An absence of ophthalmopathy progression within 18 months meant stable Graves' hyperthyroidism. Study-level points and caveats: Most thyroid-expanded clonotypes above 0.001 were also found in blood.

CDR3 length: 17 amino acids. Looked up from germline, CDR1 is KGHDR and CDR2 is SFDVKD. V was clipped by 2 bases and J by 0 bases, with 13 bases between them. Sequencing used blood. This clonotype was obtained from a woman younger than 35 with Graves' hyperthyroidism. The chain uses TRBV24-1 and TRBJ2-1; D gene ambiguous. CDR3 residues: CATSDSVGGASYNEQFF. CDR3 coding DNA: TGTGCCACCAGTGATTCGGTTGGCGGAGCCTCCTACAATGAGCAGTTCTTC.